The 19 T cell receptor beta chains presented below share a single source sample, sequenced in a study of T cells in Graves' hyperthyroidism and ophthalmopathy. Amplification targeted TCR beta CDR3 regions from RNA transcripts. In the first-round RT-PCR of the TCR CDR3, the HTBI primer set was used. TCRdb itself ran the multiplex PCR reads through MiXCR, one entry per CDR3 protein. The repertoire consists of 300,000 to 450,000 distinct CDR3 sequences, with around a quarter occurring once and the leading ten covering around four fifths. The sample consisted of blood. These receptors were obtained from a man aged 45-60 years with Graves' hyperthyroidism.

A word on this clonotype: Just one base apart from a much larger clone, this may be a read error. This chain uses TRBV12-3 or TRBV12-4 with TRBJ2-1, with TRBD2 matching over 7 bases. The J call may not be correct, given that the DNA end is closer to TRBJ2-7. This CDR3 comprises 17 residues. The CDR3: CASSYSGLLSSYNEQYF. The CDR3, as DNA: TGTGCCAGCAGTTACTCGGGACTATTGAGCTCCTACAATGAGCAGTACTTC.

This clonotype was counted at least ten times. The V call is TRBV3-1, the J call TRBJ2-5; either TRBD1 or TRBD2 may supply D (5 bases each). Germline assignment: CDR1 LGHDT and CDR2 YNNKEL (reference sequence). The germline V and J ends were trimmed by 2 bases and 5 bases, with 9 bases remaining between them. This CDR3 is built from 13 residues. Here the CDR3 DNA reads TGTGCCAGCAGCCAAAATTGGGGGGAGACCCAGTACTTC. Translation gives CASSQNWGETQYF.

This sequence joins TRBV7-9 and TRBJ2-7; D may be TRBD2 (5 bases). CDR3 length: 15 amino acids. V was trimmed by 6 bases and J by 3 bases, leaving 18 bases between them. CDR1 and CDR2 (germline): SEHNR, FQNEAQ (reference sequence). The CDR3 DNA reads TGTGCCAGCAGGGTAGGACTCTCTGAAAACTACGAGCAGTACTTC. Protein product: CASRVGLSENYEQYF.

The table lists this clonotype with a few counts. The chain carries TRBV19 and TRBJ2-7; a possible D gene is TRBD1 (6 bases). CDR3 length: 14 amino acids. The germline V and J ends were trimmed by 10 bases and 0 bases, with 16 bases remaining between them. The germline V gene encodes CDR1 LNHDA and CDR2 SQIVND (reference sequence). CDR3 region: CATSSGGSSYEQYF. The CDR3 DNA follows: TGTGCCACTTCCTCTGGGGGCAGCTCCTACGAGCAGTACTTC.

V is TRBV5-6 and J is TRBJ2-1; 9 bases are shared with TRBD2. Germline V lookup: CDR1 SGHDT, CDR2 YYEEEE. The J segment lost 9 bases and the V segment lost 0 bases, leaving 13 bases of the junction unmatched. This CDR3 is 17 amino acids long. CDR3 residues: CASSLGGNAGGPSEQFF. DNA of the CDR3: TGTGCCAGCAGCTTGGGGGGCAACGCGGGAGGGCCTAGTGAGCAGTTCTTC.

This chain joins TRBV28 and TRBJ1-2; D is unclear. The CDR3 contains 12 residues. Germline V CDR1 and CDR2: MDHEN, SYDVKM. V was pared by 5 bases and J by 8 bases, with 12 bases between. The CDR3 DNA sequence: TGTGCCAGCAGTCGTATTTCACAGGGCTACACCTTC. This codes for CASSRISQGYTF.

This clonotype was detected a few times. The chain is built from TRBV6-1 and TRBJ1-4, with D uncertain. Trimming shortened V by 6 bases and J by 5 bases, and 10 bases separated the two germline ends. The CDR3 loop spans 13 amino acids. Per germline, CDR1 MNHNS and CDR2 SASEGT. CDR3 coding DNA: TGTGCCAGCAGGCTGAGGCTAAATGAAAAACTGTTTTTT. This encodes CASRLRLNEKLFF.

This clonotype was counted only a few times. The chain employs TRBV5-1 and TRBJ2-5; TRBD2 aligns across 11 bases. J gave up 2 bases and V 0 bases, and 3 bases lay outside the gene matches. Germline loops: CDR1 SGHRS, CDR2 YFSETQ. This CDR3 is built from 16 residues. The CDR3 DNA reads as TGCGCCAGCAGCTTGGGCACTAGCGGGGGACAAGAGACCCAGTACTTC. It specifies CASSLGTSGGQETQYF.

This chain joins TRBV20-1 and TRBJ1-5; unclear D gene. The CDR3 sequence is 13 residues long. Germline V CDR1 and CDR2: DFQATT, SNEGSKA (reference sequence). The ends were cut back, 5 bases at V and 4 bases at J, with 12 bases in the middle. The CDR3 bases are TGCAGTGCTCTTCCGGGTCCTAATCAGCCCCAGCATTTT. Translation: CSALPGPNQPQHF.

This clonotype has a handful of counts. The J gene is TRBJ2-1, the V gene TRBV7-3, with D tentatively TRBD1 (6 bases). Trimming pared 4 bases from V and 3 bases from J, leaving 16 bases between. The germline CDR1 and CDR2 sequences are SGHTA and FQGTGA. The CDR3 has 16 residues. The CDR3, as DNA: TGTGCCAGCAGCTCCAGAGGACAGAGCAACTACAATGAGCAGTTCTTC. Its translation: CASSSRGQSNYNEQFF.

CDR3 sequence reads: CASSLAMDRGHYSNQPQHF. CDR3 coding DNA: TGCGCCAGCAGCTTGGCCATGGACAGGGGGCATTATAGCAATCAGCCCCAGCATTTT. V and J are TRBV5-1 and TRBJ1-5; the match to TRBD1 covers 11 bases. J was trimmed by 0 bases and V by 0 bases; bases with no gene match: 8. Looked up from germline, CDR1 is SGHRS and CDR2 is YFSETQ. The CDR3 spans 19 residues.

About this clonotype itself: The conserved phenylalanine or tryptophan normally closing the CDR3 is absent here, so this likely arose from a read error. The chain employs TRBV11-2 and TRBJ1-1; D gene unclear. The CDR3 runs to 12 residues. Germline lookup yields CDR1 SGHAT and CDR2 FQNNGV. Between the trimmed V and J ends, which lost 3 bases and 4 bases, there was a span of 6 bases. The CDR3 loop reads CASSFGVTEAFS. CDR3 bases: TGTGCCAGCAGCTTTGGGGTCACTGAAGCTTTCTCT.

This clonotype was detected a few times. The chain recombines TRBV6-1 with TRBJ1-4; D unclear. Trimming pared 5 bases from V and 4 bases from J, leaving 20 bases between. This CDR3 contains 17 residues. CDR1 is MNHNS, CDR2 SASEGT, per germline. The CDR3, as DNA: TGTGCCAGCAGTCTACCACTGATAGCGGGCCTTAATGAAAAACTGTTTTTT. Its protein product is CASSLPLIAGLNEKLFF.

This chain connects TRBV20-1 to TRBJ2-1; D not resolved. Germline CDR1 DFQATT, CDR2 SNEGSKA (reference sequence). Trimming pared 0 bases from V and 11 bases from J, leaving 11 bases between. This CDR3 spans 12 amino acids. The CDR3 nucleotides read TGCAGTGCTAGAGAATGGAACCAACAGCAGTTCTTC. This codes for CSAREWNQQQFF.

This clonotype has only a few counts. V usage is TRBV27 and J usage is TRBJ1-6; no clear D gene. Germline lookup yields CDR1 MNHEY and CDR2 SMNVEV (reference sequence). There are 16 residues in the CDR3. Trimming shortened V by 1 base and J by 6 bases, and 13 bases separated the two germline ends. DNA of the CDR3: TGTGCCAGCAGTTTATGGGTCCCGGGCCCTAATTCACCCCTCCACTTT. This gives the protein CASSLWVPGPNSPLHF.

The table lists this clonotype with a few counts. CDR3 DNA: TGTGCCAGTAGCCAACAGGCACCGGCTGAAGCTTTCTTT. Its protein product is CASSQQAPAEAFF. The chain links TRBV19 to TRBJ1-1; D perhaps matches TRBD1 (5 bases). This CDR3 region has 13 residues. Deletions cut 6 bases from V and 6 bases from J, with 14 bases between. Germline values: CDR1 LNHDA, CDR2 SQIVND (reference sequence).

This clonotype has ten or more counts. The V call is TRBV7-2, the J call TRBJ2-3; D may be TRBD1 (5 bases). The V and J ends lost 5 bases and 1 base respectively, with 13 bases between them. Per the germline V gene, CDR1 is SGHTA and CDR2 is FQGNSA. This CDR3 comprises 15 residues. The CDR3 DNA follows: TGTGCCAGCAGCGCGCAGGGTACTCGCACAGATACGCAGTATTTT. Protein product: CASSAQGTRTDTQYF.

As to this clonotype: The CDR3 carries no conserved terminal phenylalanine or tryptophan, so it likely arises from a read error. The rearrangement links TRBV11-2 to TRBJ2-5; 9 bases agree with TRBD2. In germline, CDR1 is SGHAT, CDR2 FQNNGV. Losses at the gene ends were 5 bases for V and 2 bases for J; bases not matched to a gene: 9. This CDR3 comprises 16 residues. The DNA for the CDR3 is TGTGCCAGCAGCCTGAGACTAGCGGCGTTGCAAGAGACCCAGTACTTG. It translates to CASSLRLAALQETQYL.

The chain has TRBV29-1 and TRBJ2-5; the D gene is possibly TRBD2 (7 bases). Germline-derived CDR1 and CDR2 are SQVTM and ANQGSEA. The V end lost 5 bases, the J end lost 3 bases, and 10 bases lay between the germline ends. CDR3 length: 12 residues. CDR3 nucleotides: TGCAGCGTTAGGGAGGGGGAAGAGACCCAGTACTTC. It codes for CSVREGEETQYF. Complete variable domain (other parts from reference TRBV29-1 and TRBJ2-5): SAVISQKPSRDICQRGTSLTIQCQVDSQVTMMFWYRQQPGQSLTLIATANQGSEATYESGFVIDKFPISRPNLTFSTLTVSNMSPEDSSIYLCSVREGEETQYFGPGTRLLVL.